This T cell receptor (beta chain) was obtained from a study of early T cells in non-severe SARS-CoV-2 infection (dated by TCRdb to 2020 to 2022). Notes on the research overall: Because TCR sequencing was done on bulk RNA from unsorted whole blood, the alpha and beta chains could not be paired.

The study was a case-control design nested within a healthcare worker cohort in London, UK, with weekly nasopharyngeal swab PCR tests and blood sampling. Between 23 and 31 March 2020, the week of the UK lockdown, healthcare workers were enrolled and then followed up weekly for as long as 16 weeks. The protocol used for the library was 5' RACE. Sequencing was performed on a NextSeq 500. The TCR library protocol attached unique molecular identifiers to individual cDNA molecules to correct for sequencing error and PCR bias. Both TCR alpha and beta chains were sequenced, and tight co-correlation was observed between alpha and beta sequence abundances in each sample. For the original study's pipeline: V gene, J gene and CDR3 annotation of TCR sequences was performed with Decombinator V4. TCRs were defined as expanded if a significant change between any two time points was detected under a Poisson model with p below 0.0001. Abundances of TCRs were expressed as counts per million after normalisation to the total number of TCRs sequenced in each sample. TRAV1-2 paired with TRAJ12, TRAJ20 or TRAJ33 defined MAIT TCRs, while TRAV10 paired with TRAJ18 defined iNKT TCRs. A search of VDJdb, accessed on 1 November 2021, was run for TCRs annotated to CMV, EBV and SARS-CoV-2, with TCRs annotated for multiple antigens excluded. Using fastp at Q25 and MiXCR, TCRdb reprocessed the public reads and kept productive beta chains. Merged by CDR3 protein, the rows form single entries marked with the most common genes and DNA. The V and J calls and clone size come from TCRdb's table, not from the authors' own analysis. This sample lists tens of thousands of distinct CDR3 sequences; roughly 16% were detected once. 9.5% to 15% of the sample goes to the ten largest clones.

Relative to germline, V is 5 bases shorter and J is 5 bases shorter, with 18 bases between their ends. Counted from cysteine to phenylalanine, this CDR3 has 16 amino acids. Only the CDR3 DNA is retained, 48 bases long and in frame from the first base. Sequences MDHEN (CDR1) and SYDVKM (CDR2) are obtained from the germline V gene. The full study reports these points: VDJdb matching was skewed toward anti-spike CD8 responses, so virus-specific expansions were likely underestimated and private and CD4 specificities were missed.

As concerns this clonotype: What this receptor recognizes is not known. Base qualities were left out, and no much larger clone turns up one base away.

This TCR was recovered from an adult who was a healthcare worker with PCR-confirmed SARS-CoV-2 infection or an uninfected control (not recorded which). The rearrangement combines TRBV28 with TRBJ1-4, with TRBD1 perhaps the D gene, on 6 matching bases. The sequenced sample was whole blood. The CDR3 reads CASSLPTDRWNEKLFF. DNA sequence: TGTGCCAGCAGTCTTCCTACCGACAGGTGGAATGAAAAACTGTTTTTT.